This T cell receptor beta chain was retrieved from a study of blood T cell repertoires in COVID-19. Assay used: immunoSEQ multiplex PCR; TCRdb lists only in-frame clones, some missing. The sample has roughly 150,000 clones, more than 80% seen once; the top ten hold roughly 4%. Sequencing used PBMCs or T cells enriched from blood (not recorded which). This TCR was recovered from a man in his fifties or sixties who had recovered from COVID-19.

CDR3 bases: TGTGCCAGCAGCCAAGTGAGAGGGGGCACCTATGGCTACACCTTC. It yields the protein CASSQVRGGTYGYTF. The chain uses TRBV14 and TRBJ1-2, with TRBD1 matching 7 bases. The CDR3 contains 15 residues. Unmatched junction bases numbered 6, after V lost 1 base and J lost 4 bases. From germline, CDR1 is SGHDN and CDR2 FVKESK. Using reference TRBV14 and TRBJ1-2 for the parts outside the CDR3, the full variable domain is EAGVTQFPSHSVIEKGQTVTLRCDPISGHDNLYWYRRVMGKEIKFLLHFVKESKQDESGMPNNRFLAERTGGTYSTLKVQPAELEDSGVYFCASSQVRGGTYGYTFGSGTRLTVV.